This TCR beta chain was retrieved from a study of blood T cells in healthy people across ages. Study results and caveats: PBMCs were not sorted, which prevented a conclusive comparison of naive versus antigen-experienced cells.

Looked up from germline, CDR1 is LGHNA and CDR2 is YSLEER. V was cut by 0 bases and J by 6 bases, with 9 bases left in between. The CDR3 spans 13 residues. Primers used in a second PCR of roughly 6 to 11 cycles were a sample-barcoded 5' primer and a J-beta primer mix. TCRdb re-called the 5' RACE reads with MiXCR, one entry per CDR3 protein. This table holds around 870,000 distinct CDR3 sequences, around 28% found once. This clonotype was counted many times. Antigen: not known. Material: blood. V and J are TRBV4-3 and TRBJ2-7; D unresolved. The sequence was collected from a woman at least 80 years old in good health. The CDR3 DNA follows: TGCGCCAGCAGCCAAGATAGAGCTACCGAGCAGTACTTC. It encodes CASSQDRATEQYF.